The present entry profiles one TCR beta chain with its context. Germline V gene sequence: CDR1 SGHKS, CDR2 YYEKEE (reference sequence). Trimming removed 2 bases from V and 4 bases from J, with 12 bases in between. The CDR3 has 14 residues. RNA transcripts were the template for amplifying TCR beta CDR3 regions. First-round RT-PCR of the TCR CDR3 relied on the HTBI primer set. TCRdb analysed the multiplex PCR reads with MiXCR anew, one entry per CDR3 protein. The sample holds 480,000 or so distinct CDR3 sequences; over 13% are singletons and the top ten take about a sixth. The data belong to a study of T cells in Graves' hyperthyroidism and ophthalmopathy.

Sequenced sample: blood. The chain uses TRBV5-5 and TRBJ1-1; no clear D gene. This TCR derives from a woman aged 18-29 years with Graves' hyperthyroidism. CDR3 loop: CASSFYPDGTEAFF. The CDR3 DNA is TGTGCCAGCAGCTTTTACCCAGATGGCACTGAAGCTTTCTTT.